Listed below are T cell receptor beta chains from one sample, sequenced in a study of CD8 T cells in ankylosing spondylitis. One entry per CDR3 protein, called by TCRdb with MiXCR from the 5' RACE reads. The data show a few hundred thousand distinct CDR3 sequences, roughly 13% seen once. The material sequenced was blood, either unsorted or a sorted T cell fraction (not recorded which). The receptors here all came from a male donor with ankylosing spondylitis. Both conserved end residues are part of each CDR3. A D gene is named only where the DNA matches it firmly. The size field is filled for only some rows; it gives once, few, many or a size class.

abundance: few; d_gene: NA; j_gene: TRBJ1-4; v_gene: TRBV10-3; CDR3nt: TGTGCCATCAGTCAAGCTGGTCGGGATGAAAAACTGTTTTTT; CDR3aa: CAISQAGRDEKLFF
abundance: many; d_gene: NA; j_gene: TRBJ2-5; v_gene: TRBV7-2; CDR3nt: TGTGCCAGCAGCTTAGAAACAGAAGAGACCCAGTACTTC; CDR3aa: CASSLETEETQYF
abundance: few; d_gene: NA; j_gene: TRBJ1-3; v_gene: TRBV11-2; CDR3nt: TGTGCCAGCAGCTTAGATAGAGGAGCGGCGGCTGGAAACACCATATATTTT; CDR3aa: CASSLDRGAAAGNTIYF
abundance: many; d_gene: TRBD2; j_gene: TRBJ2-4; v_gene: TRBV12-3/TRBV12-4; CDR3nt: TGTGCCAGCAGCCCGGGACTAGCGGGAGGGCCCAAAAACATTCAGTACTTC; CDR3aa: CASSPGLAGGPKNIQYF
abundance: NA; d_gene: TRBD1; j_gene: TRBJ2-4; v_gene: TRBV5-6; CDR3nt: TGTGCCAGCAGCTTGGTTTCAGGGGGCGGAAACATTCAGTACTTC; CDR3aa: CASSLVSGGGNIQYF
abundance: few; d_gene: NA; j_gene: TRBJ2-3; v_gene: TRBV5-1; CDR3nt: TGCGCCAGCTTCCCCTCGGGGAGCACAGATACGCAGTATTTT; CDR3aa: CASFPSGSTDTQYF
abundance: NA; d_gene: NA; j_gene: TRBJ2-6; v_gene: TRBV6-1; CDR3nt: TGTGCCAGCAGAGACCGGACTGGTAGGGCCAACGTCCTGACTTTC; CDR3aa: CASRDRTGRANVLTF
abundance: many; d_gene: NA; j_gene: TRBJ2-1; v_gene: TRBV15; CDR3nt: TGTGCCACCAGCTTCCAAGGCGCCCGCAATGAGCAGTTCTTC; CDR3aa: CATSFQGARNEQFF
abundance: NA; d_gene: NA; j_gene: TRBJ2-2; v_gene: TRBV15; CDR3nt: TGTGCCACCAGCAGAGATGTCGCCGGGGAGCTGTTTTTT; CDR3aa: CATSRDVAGELFF
abundance: few; d_gene: TRBD1; j_gene: TRBJ1-1; v_gene: TRBV3-1; CDR3nt: TGTGCCAGCAGCCGGACAGGCCGTGAGACTTTCTTT; CDR3aa: CASSRTGRETFF
abundance: NA; d_gene: NA; j_gene: TRBJ1-5; v_gene: TRBV20-1; CDR3nt: TGCAGTGCTAGGACAGATTTTGGCAATCAGCCCCAGCATTTT; CDR3aa: CSARTDFGNQPQHF
abundance: many; d_gene: NA; j_gene: TRBJ1-5; v_gene: TRBV12-3/TRBV12-4; CDR3nt: TGTGCCAGCAGTTCTATACTGATCGGGCCCCAGCATTTT; CDR3aa: CASSSILIGPQHF
abundance: NA; d_gene: TRBD2; j_gene: TRBJ2-5; v_gene: TRBV7-2; CDR3nt: TGTGCCAGCAGCTTAAACGCGGGAGGCTGGGAGACCCAGTACTTC; CDR3aa: CASSLNAGGWETQYF
abundance: NA; d_gene: TRBD2; j_gene: TRBJ2-6; v_gene: TRBV12-3/TRBV12-4; CDR3nt: TGTGCCAGCAGTCGGAGCGGGGGCCGCGGAAGGGCCAACGTCCTGACTTTC; CDR3aa: CASSRSGGRGRANVLTF
abundance: few; d_gene: TRBD2; j_gene: TRBJ2-1; v_gene: TRBV12-3/TRBV12-4; CDR3nt: TGTGCCAGCAGTTTTGGCCTTGCGGGAGTATTCTTC; CDR3aa: CASSFGLAGVFF
abundance: NA; d_gene: NA; j_gene: TRBJ2-2; v_gene: TRBV7-9; CDR3nt: TGTGCCAGCACACACGAGGATTTCGGGGAGCTGTTTTTT; CDR3aa: CASTHEDFGELFF
abundance: NA; d_gene: NA; j_gene: TRBJ2-6; v_gene: TRBV4-1; CDR3nt: TGCGCCAGCAGCCGTACTAGCTATGTTAACTCTGGGGCCAACGTCCTGACTTTC; CDR3aa: CASSRTSYVNSGANVLTF
abundance: few; d_gene: NA; j_gene: TRBJ2-3; v_gene: TRBV15; CDR3nt: TGTGCCACCAGCAGAGTTCCAAGGGCAGATACGCAGTATTTT; CDR3aa: CATSRVPRADTQYF
abundance: NA; d_gene: TRBD1; j_gene: TRBJ2-3; v_gene: TRBV3-1; CDR3nt: TGTGCCAGCAGCCAACAGGGACAGATCACAGATACGCAGTATTTT; CDR3aa: CASSQQGQITDTQYF
abundance: many; d_gene: NA; j_gene: TRBJ2-5; v_gene: TRBV25-1; CDR3nt: TGTGCCAGCAGTGACCGGGAGTTTGGAGAGACCCAGTACTTC; CDR3aa: CASSDREFGETQYF
abundance: few; d_gene: NA; j_gene: TRBJ1-1; v_gene: TRBV29-1; CDR3nt: TGCAGCGTTGATCGTATGGCTTTCTTT; CDR3aa: CSVDRMAFF
abundance: NA; d_gene: NA; j_gene: TRBJ1-1; v_gene: TRBV4-2; CDR3nt: TGTGCCAGCAGCCAAGAACTAAGCACTGAAGCTTTCTTT; CDR3aa: CASSQELSTEAFF
abundance: few; d_gene: TRBD2; j_gene: TRBJ2-3; v_gene: TRBV11-2; CDR3nt: TGTGCCAGCAGCTCCCGGGCTCTAGCGGGAGGGCGGGGCACAGATACGCAGTATTTT; CDR3aa: CASSSRALAGGRGTDTQYF
abundance: NA; d_gene: TRBD1; j_gene: TRBJ1-4; v_gene: TRBV7-6; CDR3nt: TGTGCCAGCAGCCGAAAATGGACAGGGGATAATGAAAAACTGTTTTTT; CDR3aa: CASSRKWTGDNEKLFF
abundance: few; d_gene: NA; j_gene: TRBJ2-6; v_gene: TRBV28; CDR3nt: TGTGCCAGCAGTTTATCTTTGGGCGGTGGGAAGGGTCTACAGCACTCTGGGGCCAACGTCCTGACTTTC; CDR3aa: CASSLSLGGGKGLQHSGANVLTF
abundance: few; d_gene: NA; j_gene: TRBJ2-5; v_gene: TRBV9; CDR3nt: TGTGCCAGCAGCGTGGGGGTAGCTTGGGGGGAGACCCAGTACTTC; CDR3aa: CASSVGVAWGETQYF
abundance: NA; d_gene: NA; j_gene: TRBJ2-2; v_gene: TRBV29-1; CDR3nt: TGCAGCGTTCAACGGACAGATACCGGGGAGCTGTTTTTT; CDR3aa: CSVQRTDTGELFF
abundance: NA; d_gene: TRBD2; j_gene: TRBJ2-1; v_gene: TRBV4-2; CDR3nt: TGTGCCAGCAGCCACCTAGCGGGAACGGGGTACAATGAGCAGTTCTTC; CDR3aa: CASSHLAGTGYNEQFF
abundance: many; d_gene: NA; j_gene: TRBJ2-3; v_gene: TRBV5-1; CDR3nt: TGCGCCAGCAGCTTACTTCAGTCCGGAGATACGCAGTATTTT; CDR3aa: CASSLLQSGDTQYF
abundance: NA; d_gene: TRBD1; j_gene: TRBJ1-3; v_gene: TRBV5-5; CDR3nt: TGTGCCAGCAGTACGGACAGGGGTGGAAACACCATATATTTT; CDR3aa: CASSTDRGGNTIYF
abundance: NA; d_gene: NA; j_gene: TRBJ2-5; v_gene: TRBV5-5; CDR3nt: TGTGCCAGCAGCTGGACGGGTACTCAAGAGACCCAGTACTTC; CDR3aa: CASSWTGTQETQYF
abundance: few; d_gene: TRBD2; j_gene: TRBJ2-5; v_gene: TRBV20-1; CDR3nt: TGCAGTGCCACCCCGGGGGGTACGAAGACCCAGTACTTC; CDR3aa: CSATPGGTKTQYF
abundance: few; d_gene: TRBD1; j_gene: TRBJ1-6; v_gene: TRBV5-4; CDR3nt: TGTGCCAGCAGCTTCGTGGGACAGTATAATTCACCCCTCCACTTT; CDR3aa: CASSFVGQYNSPLHF
abundance: NA; d_gene: NA; j_gene: TRBJ2-2; v_gene: TRBV12-3/TRBV12-4; CDR3nt: TGTGCCAGCAGTTTAGCGAACGAACTACCCGGCGGGGAGCTGTTTTTT; CDR3aa: CASSLANELPGGELFF
abundance: few; d_gene: TRBD2; j_gene: TRBJ2-2; v_gene: TRBV10-2; CDR3nt: TGCGCCAGCAGTGAGGGTCTAGCGGGAGGTATCGGGGAGCTGTTTTTT; CDR3aa: CASSEGLAGGIGELFF
abundance: many; d_gene: NA; j_gene: TRBJ2-2; v_gene: TRBV2; CDR3nt: TGTGCCAGCAGTGAAGTTCCAGCCACCGGGGAGCTGTTTTTT; CDR3aa: CASSEVPATGELFF
abundance: few; d_gene: NA; j_gene: TRBJ2-5; v_gene: TRBV5-1; CDR3nt: TGCGCCAGCAGCTTACAGAGCCCCCAAGAGACCCAGTACTTC; CDR3aa: CASSLQSPQETQYF
abundance: NA; d_gene: TRBD2; j_gene: TRBJ2-3; v_gene: TRBV7-2; CDR3nt: TGTGCCAGCACCGTGGGGACTAGCCGTGATACGCAGTATTTT; CDR3aa: CASTVGTSRDTQYF
abundance: few; d_gene: NA; j_gene: TRBJ2-1; v_gene: TRBV11-3; CDR3nt: TGTGCCAGCACCCTCGGGCTCTCCTACAATGAGCAGTTCTTC; CDR3aa: CASTLGLSYNEQFF
abundance: few; d_gene: NA; j_gene: TRBJ2-7; v_gene: TRBV15; CDR3nt: TGTGCCACCAGCAGGGGCTACGAGCAGTACTTC; CDR3aa: CATSRGYEQYF
abundance: many; d_gene: TRBD2; j_gene: TRBJ2-7; v_gene: TRBV20-1; CDR3nt: TGCAGTGCTAGGGATAGCGGGAGGGCCGCCTACGAGCAGTACTTC; CDR3aa: CSARDSGRAAYEQYF
abundance: NA; d_gene: NA; j_gene: TRBJ1-6; v_gene: TRBV5-1; CDR3nt: TGCGCCAGCAGCTCAGATGGGGGAAATTCACCCCTCCACTTT; CDR3aa: CASSSDGGNSPLHF
abundance: many; d_gene: NA; j_gene: TRBJ1-2; v_gene: TRBV5-1; CDR3nt: TGCGCCAGCAGCTGGGGAGTATCTAACTATGGCTACACCTTC; CDR3aa: CASSWGVSNYGYTF
abundance: NA; d_gene: TRBD1; j_gene: TRBJ2-2; v_gene: TRBV25-1; CDR3nt: TGTGCCAGCACCACTGGGACAGGGGACACCGGGGAGCTGTTTTTT; CDR3aa: CASTTGTGDTGELFF
abundance: many; d_gene: NA; j_gene: TRBJ2-1; v_gene: TRBV5-1; CDR3nt: TGCGCCAGCAGCCTACAGGGCGGGTCCTACAATGAGCAGTTCTTC; CDR3aa: CASSLQGGSYNEQFF
abundance: few; d_gene: NA; j_gene: TRBJ2-2; v_gene: TRBV7-2; CDR3nt: TGTGCCAGCAGCCCGGGAACGTTCGCGAACACCGGGGAGCTGTTTTTT; CDR3aa: CASSPGTFANTGELFF
abundance: many; d_gene: NA; j_gene: TRBJ2-3; v_gene: TRBV29-1; CDR3nt: TGCAGCATCCATGGGCAGATGAGCACAGATACGCAGTATTTT; CDR3aa: CSIHGQMSTDTQYF
abundance: few; d_gene: NA; j_gene: TRBJ2-2; v_gene: TRBV24-1; CDR3nt: TGTGCCACCAGTCTAGGGGCGGGAAGAGCCGGGGAGCTGTTTTTT; CDR3aa: CATSLGAGRAGELFF
abundance: NA; d_gene: TRBD1; j_gene: TRBJ1-1; v_gene: TRBV20-1; CDR3nt: TGCAGTGCCTCAAGGACAGGGGAACGAGCTTTCTTT; CDR3aa: CSASRTGERAFF
abundance: NA; d_gene: TRBD1; j_gene: TRBJ1-2; v_gene: TRBV20-1; CDR3nt: TGCAGTGCAGTTACTCCGACAGGGTTCTATGGCTACACCTTC; CDR3aa: CSAVTPTGFYGYTF